The 17 T cell receptor beta chains reported below all come from one sample, sequenced in a study of breast tumors, draining lymph nodes, adjacent tissues. TCRdb recomputed calls from the multiplex PCR reads with MiXCR, one row per CDR3 protein. The table lists about 140,000 distinct CDR3 sequences, approximately 32% of them singletons. Breast cancer patients provided tissue from their axillary draining lymph nodes. The sample taken for sequencing was axillary lymph node tissue. The receptors here all came from a female donor with breast cancer. Some clones in this sample may be carry-over from other donors' samples.

The CDR3 spells CASSIDRGRLETQYF. CDR3 nucleotides: TGTGCCAGTAGTATAGACAGGGGGCGCTTAGAGACCCAGTACTTC. This chain uses TRBV19 with TRBJ2-5; 8 nucleotides match TRBD1. The CDR3 consists of 15 residues. Germline loops: CDR1 LNHDA, CDR2 SQIVND (reference sequence). Germline trimming cut 0 bases from V and 4 bases from J; bases unmatched to any gene: 4.

CDR3 sequence: CASSAGPSGVGADTQYF. The DNA of the CDR3 is TGTGCCAGCAGCGCCGGACCAAGCGGGGTCGGGGCAGATACGCAGTATTTT. The chain has TRBV5-4 and TRBJ2-3, with 7 positions matching TRBD2. The CDR3 is 17 amino acids. Germline CDR1 reads SGHNT; CDR2 reads YYREEE (reference sequence). With V trimmed by 4 bases and J by 4 bases, 15 bases remained unmatched.

Regarding this clonotype: Because the CDR3 is missing its conserved closing phenylalanine or tryptophan, this is likely a read error. The DNA is omitted, as the CDR3 cannot be located on it reliably, and the CDR3 follows TCRdb's listing. The chain has TRBV2 and TRBJ1-3. The CDR3 is 10 residues long, ends included. Germline lookup yields CDR1 SNHLY and CDR2 FYNNEI. The CDR3 spells CASSIQRGGP.

Worth noting for this clonotype: A much larger clone is a single base away; this may be a read error. The chain joins TRBV7-2 to TRBJ1-1; D not certain. The V end lost 5 bases, the J end lost 1 base, and 8 bases lay between the germline ends. The CDR3 consists of 13 residues. Germline CDR1 reads SGHTA; CDR2 reads FQGNSA. The DNA for the CDR3 is TGTGCCAGCAGCACGGCAGGGAACACTGAAGCTTTCTTT. This encodes CASSTAGNTEAFF.

This clonotype was picked up many times. This chain links TRBV7-3 with TRBJ2-3; possibly TRBD2 for D (5 bases). This CDR3 comprises 13 residues. V lost 5 bases and J 2 bases, leaving 8 bases between the germline ends. Germline CDR1 reads SGHTA; CDR2 reads FQGTGA. The CDR3 loop is CASSTTNTDTQYF. The CDR3 coding sequence is TGTGCCAGCAGCACGACTAACACAGATACGCAGTATTTT.

For this clonotype: At one of its ends the junction is not consistent with the germline gene, which may arise from a read error. V and J are TRBV10-2 and TRBJ2-1, with 9 bases lining up with TRBD1. Germline V gene lookup returns CDR1 WSHSY and CDR2 SAAADI. The CDR3 is 13 residues long. CDR3 sequence reads: CASSDYEGTGRVF. The CDR3 DNA reads as TGCGCCAGCAGCGACTATGAGGGGACAGGGAGGGTCTTC.

The sample holds a few counts of this clonotype. This chain joins TRBV6-1 and TRBJ2-2; 7 bases line up with TRBD1. This CDR3 spans 16 amino acids. J lost 1 base, V lost 4 bases, and 6 bases had no gene match. Germline values: CDR1 MNHNS, CDR2 SASEGT. The CDR3 DNA sequence: TGTGCCAGCAGTGTTGGACAGGTAGTGAACACCGGGGAGCTGTTTTTT. Residues: CASSVGQVVNTGELFF.

The sample holds many counts of this clonotype. This rearrangement joins TRBV20-1 to TRBJ2-5; D is uncertain. This CDR3 has 11 residues. Germline lookup yields CDR1 DFQATT and CDR2 SNEGSKA (reference sequence). V was trimmed by 0 bases and J by 9 bases, leaving 8 bases between them. CDR3 loop: CSAREGRPQYF. CDR3 DNA: TGCAGTGCTAGAGAGGGCCGGCCCCAGTACTTC.

The J gene is TRBJ1-6, the V gene TRBV7-2; 7 bases are shared with TRBD1. The trim removed 5 bases at V and 7 bases at J, leaving 5 bases unmatched. This CDR3 has 14 amino acids. Germline assignment: CDR1 SGHTA and CDR2 FQGNSA. This CDR3 reads CASSQGTANSPLHF. The CDR3 nucleotides are TGTGCCAGCAGCCAAGGGACAGCCAATTCACCCCTCCACTTT.

This clonotype was observed at least ten times. The chain joins TRBV15 to TRBJ2-2, with 11 bases aligning to TRBD2. The germline CDR1 and CDR2 sequences are LNHNV and YYDKDF (reference sequence). The ends lost 0 bases at V and 1 base at J; junction bases unmatched: 7. CDR3 length: 19 amino acids. The CDR3 sequence: CATSREGRLAGKNTGELFF. The CDR3 DNA follows: TGTGCCACCAGCAGAGAAGGCCGACTAGCGGGAAAGAACACCGGGGAGCTGTTTTTT.

This clonotype was seen at least ten times. This may be a read error, as it is one base from a much larger clone. The chain carries TRBV6-6 and TRBJ1-6, with TRBD1 as a possible D gene (6 bases). V shed 11 bases and J shed 7 bases, with 18 bases lying between them. The CDR3 spans 14 residues. The V gene's germline CDR1 is MNHNY and CDR2 SVGAGI (reference sequence). The CDR3 coding sequence is TGTGCCCACAGGGATCAAGAGAAGAATTCACCCCTCCACTTT. The encoded protein is CAHRDQEKNSPLHF.

This clonotype showed up many times. This chain links TRBV18 with TRBJ1-2; D unresolved. Trimming took off 0 bases at V and 8 bases at J, with 7 bases between the two ends. CDR1 is KGHSH, CDR2 LQKENI, per germline. The CDR3 is made up of 12 amino acids. DNA for the CDR3: TGTGCCAGCTCACCACCATCAGCCGGCTACACCTTC. It is translated as CASSPPSAGYTF.

In this sample, this clonotype turned up a few times. A much larger clone differs by one base, so this may be a read error. The V gene is TRBV7-2, the J gene TRBJ2-3; 12 bases fit TRBD2. The V and J ends lost 5 bases and 10 bases, in that order; junction bases with no gene match: 16. The length of the CDR3 is 17 residues. Germline loops: CDR1 SGHTA, CDR2 FQGNSA. The CDR3 DNA sequence: TGTGCCAGCAGCCCAGGGGTCCTAGCGGGGGGGAAGGATCCGCAGTATTTT. Translation: CASSPGVLAGGKDPQYF.

This clonotype was recorded a few times. This may be a read error, as it is one base from a much larger clone. The CDR3 does not close with the conserved phenylalanine or tryptophan, likely indicating a read error. The chain carries TRBV4-1 and TRBJ2-1; 12 bases match TRBD1. There are 14 residues in the CDR3. Germline trimming cut 4 bases from V and 12 bases from J; bases unmatched to any gene: 7. Per germline, CDR1 MGHRA and CDR2 YSYEKL. The CDR3 loop reads CASSPGTGGARQFL. The DNA for the CDR3 is TGCGCCAGCAGCCCCGGGACAGGGGGCGCACGGCAGTTCCTC.

As for this clonotype: A junction boundary mismatches the germline segment, possibly from a read error. The V and J genes are TRBV20-1 and TRBJ2-5; unclear D gene. The germline V gene has CDR1 DFQATT and CDR2 SNEGSKA (reference sequence). The CDR3 is 14 residues long. For the CDR3, the DNA is TGCAGTGCTAGAGTCCAGGATGGAGATCAGCCCCAGTGCTTC. This sequence encodes CSARVQDGDQPQCF.

Many counts were recorded for this clonotype. This may be a read error, as it is one base from a much larger clone. This chain links TRBV6-6 with TRBJ2-7, with 8 bases that match TRBD1. The CDR3 totals 15 residues. Per germline, CDR1 MNHNY and CDR2 SVGAGI (reference sequence). After removal of 6 bases from V and 4 bases from J, the junction contained 11 bases not matched to a gene. The CDR3 bases are TGTGCCAGCAGACCCAGAGGACAGGGCCCTTACGAGCAGTACGTC. It translates to CASRPRGQGPYEQYV.

A word on this clonotype: The junction does not match germline at one end; this may be a read error. The CDR3 coding sequence is TGTGCCAGCAGTTTCGGACAGAGAAGGAACACTGAAGCTTTC. It is translated as CASSFGQRRNTEAF. This sequence joins TRBV6-2 or TRBV6-3 and TRBJ2-6; D might be TRBD1 (6 bases). This CDR3 is 14 amino acids long. The V gene's germline CDR1 is MNHEY and CDR2 SVGEGT.